Described below is a single T cell receptor (beta chain) sequence and its context. The target antigen is unknown. Germline CDR1 reads SGHTS; CDR2 reads YDEGEE. The CDR3 is made up of 13 amino acids. Unmatched junction bases numbered 1, after V lost 3 bases and J lost 3 bases. The data stem from a study of chemoradiotherapy in HPV16-positive cancers. General observations from the study: HPV-responsive T-cell expansion during chemoradiotherapy was linked to improved recurrence-free survival in HPV16-positive patients. Non-HPV-specific T cells did not expand in tumors during treatment, whereas candidate HPV-specific clones and E7-related motifs did. Functional assays defining HPV-specific T cells used only a couple of HPV16-positive patients.

Sequencing was performed with immunoSEQ multiplex PCR; in TCRdb, only in-frame clones are kept and a portion is missing. This table holds 13,000 or so clones, roughly 88% found once. Sequencing used blood, obtained from a patient who underwent chemoradiotherapy. The V gene is TRBV5-8, the J gene TRBJ2-7; 9 bases match TRBD1. This clonotype was sampled from a human donor with HPV-associated anogenital cancer. The DNA for the CDR3 is TGTGCCAGCAGCTCGGACAGGGGCTACGAGCAGTACTTC. It translates to CASSSDRGYEQYF.